Shown below are 21 T cell receptor beta chains from a single sample sequenced in a study of blood T cell repertoires in COVID-19. Assay used: immunoSEQ multiplex PCR; TCRdb lists only in-frame clones, some missing. Of fewer than 80,000 clones detected, over 85% appear once; the ten largest clones hold approximately 5%. Material for sequencing was peripheral blood. The receptors were sampled from a human donor in a cohort sampled during active COVID-19.

This clone has only a few counts. V and J are TRBV7-8 and TRBJ1-5; 7 bases are a match to TRBD1. Germline lookup yields CDR1 SGHVS and CDR2 FQNEAQ. J gave up 7 bases and V 5 bases, and 11 bases lay outside the gene matches. This CDR3 has 15 amino acids. CDR3 DNA: TGTGCCAGCAGCCCGACAGGGACTGTTCGCCAGCCCCAGCATTTT. Amino acids: CASSPTGTVRQPQHF.

The count of this clone is one. This chain connects TRBV3-1 (or the pseudogene TRBV3-2) to TRBJ2-1, with a tentative D call TRBD1 (6 bases). The CDR3 has 13 residues. Trimming left V 3 bases short and J 8 bases short, with 11 bases between. CDR1 LGHDT and CDR2 YNNKEL come from the germline V gene (reference sequence). CDR3 sequence reads: CASSHLDSYEQFF. The DNA of the CDR3 is TGTGCCAGCAGCCACCTGGACAGCTATGAGCAGTTCTTC.

V usage is TRBV7-2 and J usage is TRBJ2-7; D remains unclear. Germline V gene lookup returns CDR1 SGHTA and CDR2 FQGNSA. V gave up 5 bases and J gave up 3 bases, with 11 bases separating them. This CDR3 has 13 residues. The DNA of the CDR3 is TGTGCCAGCAGCCCGCCTAACTACTACGAGCAGTACTTC. Translated, it gives CASSPPNYYEQYF. The full variable domain, in which reference TRBV7-2 and TRBJ2-7 provide the parts outside the CDR3, is GAGVSQSPSNKVTEKGKDVELRCDPISGHTALYWYRQSLGQGLEFLIYFQGNSAPDKSGLPSDRFSAERTGGSVSTLTIQRTQQEDSAVYLCASSPPNYYEQYFGPGTRLTVT.

The chain joins TRBV3-1 (or the pseudogene TRBV3-2) to TRBJ2-7; D is unresolved. The V gene lost 0 bases and the J gene lost 6 bases, with 12 bases spanning the gap. Per germline, CDR1 LGHDT and CDR2 YNNKEL (reference sequence). The length of the CDR3 is 14 residues. This CDR3 is CASSQDSTIGEQYF. CDR3 sequence (DNA): TGTGCCAGCAGCCAAGACTCTACCATTGGCGAGCAGTACTTC.

V gene TRBV27 combines with J gene TRBJ2-3, with TRBD1 identical over 7 bases. This CDR3 contains 14 residues. Per the germline V gene, CDR1 is MNHEY and CDR2 is SMNVEV (reference sequence). The ends lost 6 bases at V and 0 bases at J; junction bases unmatched: 3. The CDR3 spells CASRKGASTDTQYF. The CDR3 DNA sequence: TGTGCCAGCAGAAAGGGGGCAAGCACAGATACGCAGTATTTT.

V gene TRBV3-1 (or the pseudogene TRBV3-2) combines with J gene TRBJ2-1, with TRBD2 identical over 12 bases. From germline, CDR1 is LGHDT and CDR2 YNNKEL (reference sequence). The ends lost 4 bases at V and 14 bases at J; junction bases unmatched: 9. This CDR3 is 14 amino acids long. Written as DNA, the CDR3 is TGTGCCAGCAGCCTCCGCCCCCGACTAGCGGGGGAGTTCTTC. Translation: CASSLRPRLAGEFF.

The chain couples TRBV12-5 to TRBJ2-3; the D is unclear. The germline gives CDR1 LGHNT, CDR2 FRNRAP. This CDR3 region has 12 residues. Between the trimmed V and J ends, which lost 1 base and 5 bases, there was a span of 4 bases. CDR3: CASGLAGDTQYF. In DNA, the CDR3 is TGTGCTAGTGGTTTGGCGGGAGATACGCAGTATTTT.

The chain has TRBV28 and TRBJ2-5; TRBD1 might be the D (6 bases). The germline V and J ends were trimmed by 6 bases and 4 bases, with 18 bases remaining between them. Per the germline V gene, CDR1 is MDHEN and CDR2 is SYDVKM. The length of the CDR3 is 15 residues. The CDR3 spells CASSLPGRGRETQYF. CDR3 DNA sequence: TGTGCCAGCAGCCTTCCCGGCAGGGGAAGAGAGACCCAGTACTTC.

V gene TRBV28 combines with J gene TRBJ1-1; D is undetermined. CDR1 and CDR2 from the germline V gene are MDHEN and SYDVKM. The CDR3 runs to 12 residues. Trimming removed 2 bases from V and 6 bases from J, with 7 bases in between. Written as DNA, the CDR3 is TGTGCCAGCAGTTTAGGAACAGCTGAAGCTTTCTTT. This translates into CASSLGTAEAFF.

There are a few counts of this clone. CDR3 residues: CASSSDPRTGTEAFF. The CDR3 DNA reads TGTGCCAGCAGTTCCGACCCCCGGACGGGAACTGAAGCTTTCTTT. The chain combines TRBV6-5 with TRBJ1-1, with D unresolved. This CDR3 comprises 15 residues. From germline, CDR1 is MNHEY and CDR2 SVGAGI. Trimming took off 4 bases at V and 5 bases at J, with 17 bases between the two ends.

The chain links TRBV28 to TRBJ2-7; TRBD2 aligns across 8 bases. CDR3 size: 11 residues. With 10 bases clipped from V and 2 bases from J, the junction kept 1 base outside the gene matches. Germline values: CDR1 MDHEN, CDR2 SYDVKM. The CDR3 here is CATGGAYEQYF. Here the CDR3 DNA reads TGTGCCACCGGGGGGGCCTACGAGCAGTACTTC.

The J gene is TRBJ2-1, the V gene TRBV11-2; 7 nucleotides agree with TRBD1. The CDR3 has 16 residues. Trimming removed 4 bases from V and 9 bases from J; junction bases left unmatched: 15. The V gene's germline CDR1 is SGHAT and CDR2 FQNNGV. The CDR3 protein is CASSSSGTVLRTEQFF. The CDR3 DNA sequence: TGTGCCAGCAGCTCCTCCGGGACAGTCCTAAGAACTGAGCAGTTCTTC.

The chain combines TRBV2 with TRBJ2-4; D is perhaps TRBD2 (6 bases). Trimming removed 2 bases from V and 0 bases from J, with 8 bases in between. The CDR3 contains 15 residues. Germline V gives CDR1 SNHLY, CDR2 FYNNEI. This chain's CDR3 is CASSERAGAKNIQYF. The CDR3 nucleotides read TGTGCCAGCAGTGAAAGAGCGGGAGCCAAAAACATTCAGTACTTC.

The gene calls are TRBV9 and TRBJ1-2; D uncertain. Germline CDR1 reads SGDLS; CDR2 reads YYNGEE. Trimming took off 0 bases at V and 3 bases at J, with 9 bases between the two ends. CDR3 length equals 14 residues. CDR3 DNA sequence: TGTGCCAGCAGCGTAGGGCCGCTGGACTATGGCTACACCTTC. Its translation: CASSVGPLDYGYTF.

The rearrangement joins TRBV7-2 to TRBJ2-3; 11 nucleotides match TRBD2. The V and J ends lost 1 base and 2 bases, in that order; junction bases with no gene match: 11. CDR3 length: 19 amino acids. The germline V gene has CDR1 SGHTA and CDR2 FQGNSA. In DNA, the CDR3 is TGTGCCAGCAGCTTAGTCTTGCTCCCACTAGCGGGAGACACAGATACGCAGTATTTT. It translates to CASSLVLLPLAGDTDTQYF.

This sequence joins TRBV2 and TRBJ2-5; 9 positions agree with TRBD2. V trimming: 4 bases; J trimming: 4 bases; junction bases outside the gene matches: 4. The CDR3 runs to 14 residues. Germline CDR1 and CDR2: SNHLY and FYNNEI. This CDR3 is CASSAGRGGETQYF. The CDR3, as DNA: TGTGCCAGCAGTGCGGGGCGGGGGGGAGAGACCCAGTACTTC.

The genes are TRBV2 and TRBJ2-3; no definite D call. Germline-derived CDR1 and CDR2 are SNHLY and FYNNEI. CDR3 length: 13 residues. The V gene lost 5 bases and the J gene lost 3 bases, with 9 bases spanning the gap. The CDR3 is CASSPPRTDTQYF. The CDR3 bases are TGTGCCAGCAGTCCTCCCCGGACAGATACGCAGTATTTT.

The rearrangement links TRBV11-3 to TRBJ2-3; D perhaps matches TRBD2 (6 bases). The V gene's germline CDR1 is SGHNT and CDR2 YENEEA. The V end lost 4 bases, the J end lost 4 bases, and 15 bases lay between the germline ends. The CDR3 loop spans 15 amino acids. The CDR3: CASSSHGGPADTQYF. The CDR3 DNA reads as TGTGCCAGCAGCTCCCACGGGGGACCTGCAGATACGCAGTATTTT.

CDR3 bases: TGTGCCAGCAGTTTCCAGCGCGGGGGTAGCAATCAGCCCCAGCATTTT. Translated, it gives CASSFQRGGSNQPQHF. The chain has TRBV28 and TRBJ1-5, with TRBD1 as a possible D gene (5 bases). The germline V gene encodes CDR1 MDHEN and CDR2 SYDVKM. CDR3 length: 16 residues. V lost 3 bases and J 0 bases, leaving 12 bases between the germline ends.

This clone showed up just once. The chain employs TRBV15 and TRBJ2-5; 7 nucleotides match TRBD1. Germline V CDR1 and CDR2: LNHNV, YYDKDF (reference sequence). J was trimmed by 7 bases and V by 9 bases; bases with no gene match: 14. The CDR3 has 14 residues. This CDR3 is CATIGEGGLGTQYF. The DNA for the CDR3 is TGTGCCACTATAGGTGAAGGGGGCTTAGGGACCCAGTACTTC.

J is TRBJ2-3 and V is TRBV6-5; D might be TRBD1 (6 bases). The V end lost 8 bases, the J end lost 4 bases, and 13 bases lay between the germline ends. The germline CDR1 and CDR2 sequences are MNHEY and SVGAGI. This CDR3 is built from 13 residues. The CDR3 bases are TGTGCCAGCGCGTACAGGGTGGCAGATACGCAGTATTTT. Amino acids: CASAYRVADTQYF.